What follows is one T cell receptor beta chain and its context. What it recognizes is unknown. One end of the junction varies from germline; a read error may be responsible. In germline, CDR1 is SGDLS, CDR2 YYNGEE. The CDR3 covers 15 residues. This record comes from a study of T cells in Graves' hyperthyroidism and ophthalmopathy. From RNA transcripts, TCR beta CDR3 regions were amplified. First-round RT-PCR of the TCR CDR3 relied on the HTBI primer set. TCRdb reanalysed the multiplex PCR reads using MiXCR and keeps one entry per CDR3 protein. The table includes about 480,000 distinct CDR3 sequences, under 15% detected once. Study results and caveats: Through a model of 13 V-J features, ophthalmopathy was separated from stable hyperthyroidism.

The sequencing input was blood. V and J are TRBV9 and TRBJ1-2, with 7 bases lining up with TRBD1. The source of this sequence is a woman aged 18-30 years with Graves' hyperthyroidism. Here the CDR3 reads CASSPRQGPDYGYIF. In DNA, the CDR3 is TGTGCCAGCAGCCCTCGACAGGGACCTGACTATGGCTACATCTTC.